This T cell receptor (beta chain) was retrieved from a study of T cell responses to AZD1222 COVID-19 vaccine. The table came from immunoSEQ multiplex PCR; TCRdb's copy has only in-frame clones and leaves some out. The repertoire holds roughly 120,000 clones, with 70% to 90% as singletons. As for this clone: What it binds is not known.

Findings and caveats of the study: The donor cohort was predominantly white British with a female majority, and clonal diversity may have been underestimated.

V was pared by 0 bases and J by 4 bases, with 4 bases of the junction left unmatched. The CDR3 is 15 amino acids. The V gene's germline CDR1 is SGHVS and CDR2 FQNEAQ. The sequencing here drew on peripheral blood, taken on day 0 of MenACWY control vaccination. The chain links TRBV7-8 to TRBJ2-7, with 9 bases that match TRBD1. The origin of this receptor is an adult in good health. CDR3 region: CASSLAWDRAYEQYF. The CDR3 coding sequence is TGTGCCAGCAGCTTAGCCTGGGACAGGGCGTACGAGCAGTACTTC.